The 17 T cell receptor beta chains presented below share a single source sample, sequenced in a study of T cells in Graves' hyperthyroidism and ophthalmopathy (dated by TCRdb to the late 2010s). The method was multiplex PCR. The sequencer was an Illumina HiSeq 2000. The TCR beta CDR3 regions were amplified from the RNA transcripts. A first-round RT-PCR of the TCR CDR3 used the HTBI primer set with the Qiagen OneStep RT-PCR kit. TCRdb itself trimmed the public reads at Q25 with fastp, ran MiXCR and retained productive beta chains. A single entry per CDR3 protein holds the most common genes and DNA from its merged rows. This sample comprises 500,000 to 550,000 distinct CDR3 sequences, 15% to 20% of them detected only once. Together, the top ten hold about half of the sample. Sequenced material: blood. The receptors stem from a man in his forties with Graves' ophthalmopathy.

The rearrangement links TRBV6-1 to TRBJ1-4, with D possibly TRBD1 on 6 matching bases. CDR1 and CDR2 from the germline V gene are MNHNS and SASEGT. The CDR3 runs to 16 residues. V lost 0 bases and J 3 bases, leaving 11 bases between the germline ends. This CDR3 is CASSEAPTGANEKLFF. The CDR3, as DNA: TGTGCCAGCAGTGAAGCCCCGACAGGAGCTAATGAAAAACTGTTTTTT.

The chain couples TRBV12-3 or TRBV12-4 to TRBJ1-3, with D uncertain. The length of the CDR3 is 15 residues. With 5 bases removed from V and 4 bases from J, the gap between germline ends came to 15 bases. The CDR3 coding sequence is TGTGCCAGCAGTGAACCGCCCCCGGGGGGAAACACCATATATTTT. Translating gives CASSEPPPGGNTIYF.

This clonotype was observed a handful of times. The V and J genes are TRBV11-1 and TRBJ1-1; D is ambiguous. The V gene lost 2 bases and the J gene lost 2 bases, with 9 bases spanning the gap. Germline assignment: CDR1 SGHAT and CDR2 FQDESV (reference sequence). The CDR3 totals 14 residues. The CDR3 loop reads CASSLYGSNTEAFF. CDR3 DNA sequence: TGTGCCAGCAGCTTATACGGAAGTAACACTGAAGCTTTCTTT.

The table lists this clonotype with a few counts. This rearrangement joins TRBV6-1 to TRBJ1-4; D gene ambiguous. The ends were cut back, 1 base at V and 5 bases at J, with 5 bases in the middle. The germline V gene encodes CDR1 MNHNS and CDR2 SASEGT. The length of the CDR3 is 13 residues. This CDR3 reads CASSEVDNEKLFF. Written as DNA, the CDR3 is TGTGCCAGCAGTGAAGTTGACAATGAAAAACTGTTTTTT.

A word on this clonotype: A much larger clone differs by one base, so this may be a read error. The J gene is TRBJ2-3, the V gene TRBV6-2 or TRBV6-3; TRBD1 matches 10 bases. The germline V gene encodes CDR1 MNHEY and CDR2 SVGEGT. This CDR3 region has 18 residues. V shed 5 bases, J shed 5 bases, and the junction held 16 bases outside the gene matches. CDR3 region: CASSLSSLGTGARDTQYF. For the CDR3, the DNA is TGTGCCAGCAGTCTATCCTCCCTCGGGACAGGGGCGAGAGATACGCAGTATTTT.

The chain couples TRBV6-2 or TRBV6-3 to TRBJ2-7; TRBD2 matches 8 bases. There are 16 residues in the CDR3. With 7 bases clipped from V and 2 bases from J, the junction kept 13 bases outside the gene matches. Germline loops: CDR1 MNHEY, CDR2 SVGEGT. The CDR3 nucleotides are TGTGCCAGCACAACCCTTCTGCGGGAGGTTGCCTACGAGCAGTACTTC. Encoded protein: CASTTLLREVAYEQYF.

The J gene is TRBJ1-4, the V gene TRBV12-3 or TRBV12-4, with D perhaps matching TRBD1 (5 bases). Trimming took 6 bases from V and 8 from J, leaving 16 bases between them. The CDR3 has 14 residues. DNA of the CDR3: TGTGCCAGCAGCCCCCGGGGGGAGAACGAAAAACTGTTTTTT. It codes for CASSPRGENEKLFF.

The table lists this clonotype with many counts. The CDR3 region has the DNA TGTGCCAGCAGCTTATCGGTACAGGGAGGGGGTCAGCCCCAGCATTTT. Residues: CASSLSVQGGGQPQHF. This chain uses TRBV7-6 with TRBJ1-5; perhaps TRBD1 as D (6 bases). Germline V gives CDR1 SGHVS, CDR2 FNYEAQ. CDR3 size: 16 residues. V lost 2 bases to trimming and J lost 6 bases, with 17 bases between them.

This clonotype has ten or more counts. This chain links TRBV4-2 with TRBJ2-7, with 7 bases aligning to TRBD1. Germline CDR1 and CDR2: LGHNA and YNFKEQ. The CDR3 runs 14 residues. Trimming at V came to 4 bases and at J to 2 bases, leaving 5 bases not matched to a gene. This CDR3 reads CASSPGQLPYEQYF. The CDR3 nucleotides read TGTGCCAGCAGCCCGGGACAGCTCCCCTACGAGCAGTACTTC.

This clonotype has just one count. A read error may be the cause here, since a much bigger clone is one base away. V is TRBV7-9 and J is TRBJ2-7; D gene uncertain. Deletions cut 1 base from V and 3 bases from J, with 7 bases between. Germline V lookup: CDR1 SEHNR, CDR2 FQNEAQ (reference sequence). This CDR3 spans 13 amino acids. The CDR3 spells CASSLDTVYEQYF. The DNA for the CDR3 is TGTGCCAGCAGCTTAGATACAGTCTACGAGCAGTACTTC.

This clonotype was counted between two and nine times. The chain is built from TRBV20-1 and TRBJ1-4; 9 bases are a match to TRBD1. Trimming at V came to 3 bases and at J to 8 bases, leaving 4 bases not matched to a gene. The germline gives CDR1 DFQATT, CDR2 SNEGSKA (reference sequence). The CDR3 is made up of 13 amino acids. The DNA for the CDR3 is TGCAGTGCTAGGGGACAGGGAGAAGAAAAACTGTTTTTT. Its translation: CSARGQGEEKLFF.

This rearrangement joins TRBV6-8 to TRBJ1-1, with D perhaps TRBD1 (6 bases). Germline assignment: CDR1 MNHGY and CDR2 SAAAGT. Trimming took off 7 bases at V and 1 base at J, with 13 bases between the two ends. The CDR3 has 14 residues. The CDR3 here is CASKIDRSNTEAFF. The CDR3 coding sequence is TGTGCCAGCAAAATCGACAGGTCGAACACTGAAGCTTTCTTT.

This clonotype was recorded a few times. The chain uses TRBV5-5 and TRBJ2-2, with D hard to call. The CDR3 is 16 amino acids. From germline, CDR1 is SGHKS and CDR2 YYEKEE (reference sequence). V was pared by 0 bases and J by 8 bases, with 17 bases between. CDR3 DNA: TGTGCCAGCAGCTTGGGGCTCCCGTTCCAGAGGGGGGAGCTGTTTTTT. This translates into CASSLGLPFQRGELFF.

In this sample, this clonotype turned up a few times. The CDR3 DNA reads as TGTGCCAGCAGGGACTTAGCGGGAGGGAAAGAGACCCAGTACTTC. This encodes CASRDLAGGKETQYF. The V gene is TRBV2, the J gene TRBJ2-5, with TRBD2 identical over 11 bases. The CDR3 consists of 15 residues. CDR1 is SNHLY, CDR2 FYNNEI, per germline. After removal of 6 bases from V and 3 bases from J, the junction contained 6 bases not matched to a gene.

In the case of this clonotype: The conserved closing phenylalanine or tryptophan is absent in this CDR3, likely reflecting a read error. The V and J genes are TRBV20-1 and TRBJ2-5, with 7 bases that match TRBD1. The germline CDR1 and CDR2 sequences are DFQATT and SNEGSKA (reference sequence). V dropped 3 bases and J dropped 2; count of bases not matched to a gene: 3. This CDR3 is 13 amino acids long. The CDR3 region is CSASTGQQETQYL. The CDR3, as DNA: TGCAGTGCTAGTACGGGACAGCAAGAGACCCAGTACCTC.

This chain links TRBV3-1 with TRBJ2-4; 8 bases are a match to TRBD2. From germline, CDR1 is LGHDT and CDR2 YNNKEL (reference sequence). The CDR3 has 16 amino acids. Trimming cost V 0 bases and J 3 bases; bases outside gene matches: 4. This CDR3 is CASSQDSGGNKNIQYF. In DNA form, the CDR3 reads TGTGCCAGCAGCCAAGATTCGGGAGGGAACAAAAACATTCAGTACTTC.

V gene TRBV5-5 combines with J gene TRBJ1-5; 11 nucleotides match TRBD1. Germline V gene lookup returns CDR1 SGHKS and CDR2 YYEKEE (reference sequence). The length of the CDR3 is 15 residues. Trimming at V came to 3 bases and at J to 5 bases, leaving 4 bases not matched to a gene. The CDR3 DNA follows: TGTGCCAGCAGCTGGGGACAGGGGGGAGATCAGCCCCAGCATTTT. Its translation: CASSWGQGGDQPQHF. Full variable domain (missing parts from reference TRBV5-5 and TRBJ1-5): DAGVTQSPTHLIKTRGQQVTLRCSPISGHKSVSWYQQVLGQGPQFIFQYYEKEERGRGNFPDRFSARQFPNYSSELNVNALLLGDSALYLCASSWGQGGDQPQHFGDGTRLSIL.